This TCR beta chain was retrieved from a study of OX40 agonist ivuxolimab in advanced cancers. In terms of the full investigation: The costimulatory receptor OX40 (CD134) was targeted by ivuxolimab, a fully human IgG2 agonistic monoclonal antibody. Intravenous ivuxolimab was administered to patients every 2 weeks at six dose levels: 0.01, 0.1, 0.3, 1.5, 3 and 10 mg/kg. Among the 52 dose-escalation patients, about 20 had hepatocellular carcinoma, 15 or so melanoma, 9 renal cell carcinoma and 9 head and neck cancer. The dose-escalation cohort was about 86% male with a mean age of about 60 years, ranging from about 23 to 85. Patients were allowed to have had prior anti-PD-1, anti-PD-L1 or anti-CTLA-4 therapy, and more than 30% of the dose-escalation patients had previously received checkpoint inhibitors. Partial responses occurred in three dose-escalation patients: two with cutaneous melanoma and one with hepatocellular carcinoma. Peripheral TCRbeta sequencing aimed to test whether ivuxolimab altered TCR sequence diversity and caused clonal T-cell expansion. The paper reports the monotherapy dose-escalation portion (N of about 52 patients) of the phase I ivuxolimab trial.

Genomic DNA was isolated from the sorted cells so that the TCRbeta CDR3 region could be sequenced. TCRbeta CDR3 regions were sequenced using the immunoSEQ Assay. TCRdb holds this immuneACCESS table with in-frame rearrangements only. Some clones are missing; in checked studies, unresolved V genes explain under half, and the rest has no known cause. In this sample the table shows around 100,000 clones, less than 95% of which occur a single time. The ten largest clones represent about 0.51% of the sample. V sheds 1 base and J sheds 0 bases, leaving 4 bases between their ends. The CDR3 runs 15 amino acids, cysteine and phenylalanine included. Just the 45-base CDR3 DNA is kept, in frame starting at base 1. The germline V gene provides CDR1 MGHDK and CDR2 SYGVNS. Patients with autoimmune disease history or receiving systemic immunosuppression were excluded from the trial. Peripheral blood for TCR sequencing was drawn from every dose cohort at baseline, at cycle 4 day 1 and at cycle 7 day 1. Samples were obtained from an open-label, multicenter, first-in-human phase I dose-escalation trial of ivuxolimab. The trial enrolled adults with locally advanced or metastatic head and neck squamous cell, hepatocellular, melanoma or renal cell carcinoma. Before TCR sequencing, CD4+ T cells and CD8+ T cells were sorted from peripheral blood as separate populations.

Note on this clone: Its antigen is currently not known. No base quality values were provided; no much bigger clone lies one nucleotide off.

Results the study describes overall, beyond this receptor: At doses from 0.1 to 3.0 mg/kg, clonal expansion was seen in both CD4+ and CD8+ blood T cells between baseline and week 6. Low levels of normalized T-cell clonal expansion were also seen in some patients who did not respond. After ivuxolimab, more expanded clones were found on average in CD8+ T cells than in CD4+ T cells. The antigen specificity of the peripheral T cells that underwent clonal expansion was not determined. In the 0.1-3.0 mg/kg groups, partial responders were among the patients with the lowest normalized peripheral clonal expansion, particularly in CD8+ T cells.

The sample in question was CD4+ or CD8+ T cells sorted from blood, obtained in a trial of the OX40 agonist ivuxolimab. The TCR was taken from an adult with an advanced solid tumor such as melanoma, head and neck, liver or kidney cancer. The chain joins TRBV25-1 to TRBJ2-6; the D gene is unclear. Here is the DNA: TGTGCCAGCAGTGAATCCGGCTCTGGGGCCAACGTCCTGACTTTC. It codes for CASSESGSGANVLTF.